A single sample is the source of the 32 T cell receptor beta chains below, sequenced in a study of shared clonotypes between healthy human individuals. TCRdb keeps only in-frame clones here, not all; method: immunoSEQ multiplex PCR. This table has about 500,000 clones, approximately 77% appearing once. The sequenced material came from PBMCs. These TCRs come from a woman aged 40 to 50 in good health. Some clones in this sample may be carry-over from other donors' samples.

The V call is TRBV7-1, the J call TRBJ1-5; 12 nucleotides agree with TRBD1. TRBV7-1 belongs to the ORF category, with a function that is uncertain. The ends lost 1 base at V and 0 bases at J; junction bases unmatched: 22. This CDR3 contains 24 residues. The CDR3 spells CASSSDGTGGERDVQANSNQPQHF. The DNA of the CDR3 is TGTGCCAGCAGCTCAGACGGGACAGGGGGCGAGAGGGATGTTCAGGCAAATAGCAATCAGCCCCAGCATTTT.

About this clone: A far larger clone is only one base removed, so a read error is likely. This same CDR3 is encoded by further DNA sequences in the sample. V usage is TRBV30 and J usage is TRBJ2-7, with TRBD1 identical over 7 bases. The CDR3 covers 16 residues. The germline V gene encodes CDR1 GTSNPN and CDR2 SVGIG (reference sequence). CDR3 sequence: CAWSLPAGGMGYEQYF. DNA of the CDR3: TGCGCCTGGAGTCTCCCGGCAGGGGGAATGGGTTACGAGCAGTACTTC.

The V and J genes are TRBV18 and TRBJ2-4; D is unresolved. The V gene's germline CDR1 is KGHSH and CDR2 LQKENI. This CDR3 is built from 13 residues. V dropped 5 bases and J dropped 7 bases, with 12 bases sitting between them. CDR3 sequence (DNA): TGTGCCAGCTCAGATCCGATTATGAACATTCAGTACTTC. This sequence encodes CASSDPIMNIQYF. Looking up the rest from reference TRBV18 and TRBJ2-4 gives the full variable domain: NAGVMQNPRHLVRRRGQEARLRCSPMKGHSHVYWYRQLPEEGLKFMVYLQKENIIDESGMPKERFSAEFPKEGPSILRIQQVVRGDSAAYFCASSDPIMNIQYFGAGTRLSVL.

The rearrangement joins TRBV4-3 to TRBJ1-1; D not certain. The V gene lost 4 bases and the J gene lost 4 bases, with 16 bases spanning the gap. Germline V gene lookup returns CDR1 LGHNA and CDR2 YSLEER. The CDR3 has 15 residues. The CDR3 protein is CASSPVRERFTEAFF. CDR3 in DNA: TGCGCCAGCAGCCCGGTCCGGGAAAGGTTCACTGAAGCTTTCTTT.

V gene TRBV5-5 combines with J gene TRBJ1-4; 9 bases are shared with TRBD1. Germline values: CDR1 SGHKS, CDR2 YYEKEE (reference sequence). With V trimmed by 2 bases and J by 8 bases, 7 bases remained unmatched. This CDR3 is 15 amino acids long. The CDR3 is CASSFVGQGREKLFF. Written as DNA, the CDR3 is TGTGCCAGCAGCTTCGTGGGACAGGGACGAGAAAAACTGTTTTTT.

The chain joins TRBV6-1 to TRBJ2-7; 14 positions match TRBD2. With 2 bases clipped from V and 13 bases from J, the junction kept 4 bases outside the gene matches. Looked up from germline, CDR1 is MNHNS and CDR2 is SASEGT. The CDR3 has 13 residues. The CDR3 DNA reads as TGTGCCAGCAGTGAACGGACTAGCGGGAGGCCATACTTC. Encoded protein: CASSERTSGRPYF.

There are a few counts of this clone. CDR3 sequence: CASSIMGGANTEAFF. CDR3 DNA: TGTGCCAGTAGTATAATGGGGGGCGCGAACACTGAAGCTTTCTTT. The chain carries TRBV19 and TRBJ1-1; a weak D match, TRBD1 (6 bases). This CDR3 has 15 amino acids. V was pared by 2 bases and J by 1 base, with 11 bases between. Germline CDR1 and CDR2: LNHDA and SQIVND (reference sequence). Full variable domain (outside the CDR3, taken from reference TRBV19 and TRBJ1-1): DGGITQSPKYLFRKEGQNVTLSCEQNLNHDAMYWYRQDPGQGLRLIYYSQIVNDFQKGDIAEGYSVSREKKESFPLTVTSAQKNPTAFYLCASSIMGGANTEAFFGQGTRLTVV.

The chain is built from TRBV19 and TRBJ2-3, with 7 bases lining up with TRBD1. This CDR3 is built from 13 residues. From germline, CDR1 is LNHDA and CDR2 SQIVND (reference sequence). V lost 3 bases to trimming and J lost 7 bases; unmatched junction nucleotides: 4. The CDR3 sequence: CASSMTQGNTQYF. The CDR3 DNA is TGTGCCAGTAGTATGACACAGGGGAATACGCAGTATTTT.

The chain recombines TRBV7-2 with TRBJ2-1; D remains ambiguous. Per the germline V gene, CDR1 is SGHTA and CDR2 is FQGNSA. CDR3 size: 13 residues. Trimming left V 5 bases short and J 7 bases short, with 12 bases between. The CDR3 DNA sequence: TGTGCCAGCAGCCTCCATAGCCGTAATGAGCAGTTCTTC. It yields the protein CASSLHSRNEQFF.

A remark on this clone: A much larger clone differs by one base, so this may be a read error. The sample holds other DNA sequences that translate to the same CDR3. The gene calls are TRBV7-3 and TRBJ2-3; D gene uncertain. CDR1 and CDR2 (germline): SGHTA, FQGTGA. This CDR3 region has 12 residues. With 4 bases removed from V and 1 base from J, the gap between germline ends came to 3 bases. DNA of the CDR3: TGTGCCAGCAGCTGGGGCACAGATACGCAGTATTTT. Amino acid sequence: CASSWGTDTQYF.

CDR3 amino acids: CASSFAEYQPQHF. DNA of the CDR3: TGTGCCAGCAGTTTTGCGGAATATCAGCCCCAGCATTTT. The V call is TRBV28, the J call TRBJ1-5; D is unresolved. Between the trimmed V and J ends, which lost 3 bases and 5 bases, there was a span of 8 bases. CDR3 length equals 13 residues. CDR1 is MDHEN and CDR2 is SYDVKM in the germline V gene.

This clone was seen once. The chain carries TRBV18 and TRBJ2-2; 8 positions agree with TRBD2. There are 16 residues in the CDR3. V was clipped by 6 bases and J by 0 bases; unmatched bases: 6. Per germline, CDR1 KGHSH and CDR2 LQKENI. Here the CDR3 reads CASSPRLAPNTGELFF. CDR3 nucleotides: TGTGCCAGCTCGCCCCGACTAGCGCCGAACACCGGGGAGCTGTTTTTT.

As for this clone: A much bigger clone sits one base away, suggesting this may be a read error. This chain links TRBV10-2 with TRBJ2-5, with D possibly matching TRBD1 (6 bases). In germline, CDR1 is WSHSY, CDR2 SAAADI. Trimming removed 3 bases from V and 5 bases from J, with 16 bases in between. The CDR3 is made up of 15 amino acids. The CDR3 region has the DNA TGCGCCAGCAGTGAACCCGGGACAAGTAACGAGACCCAGTACTTC. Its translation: CASSEPGTSNETQYF.

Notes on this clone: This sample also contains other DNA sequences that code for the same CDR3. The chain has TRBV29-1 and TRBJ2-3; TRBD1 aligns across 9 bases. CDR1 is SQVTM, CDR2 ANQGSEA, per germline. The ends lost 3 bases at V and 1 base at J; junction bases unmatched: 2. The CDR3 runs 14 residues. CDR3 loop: CSVEGQGGTDTQYF. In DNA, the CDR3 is TGCAGCGTTGAGGGACAGGGAGGCACAGATACGCAGTATTTT.

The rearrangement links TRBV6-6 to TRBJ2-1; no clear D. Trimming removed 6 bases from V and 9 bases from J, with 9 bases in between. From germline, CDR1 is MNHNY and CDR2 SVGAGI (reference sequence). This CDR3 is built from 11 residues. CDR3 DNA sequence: TGTGCCAGCAGACGCCTAGTTGAGCAGTTCTTC. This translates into CASRRLVEQFF.

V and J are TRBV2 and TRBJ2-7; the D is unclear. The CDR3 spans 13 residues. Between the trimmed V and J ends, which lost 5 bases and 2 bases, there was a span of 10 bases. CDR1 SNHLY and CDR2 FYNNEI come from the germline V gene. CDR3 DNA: TGTGCCAGCAGTCTGACGAGAACCTACGAGCAGTACTTC. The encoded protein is CASSLTRTYEQYF.

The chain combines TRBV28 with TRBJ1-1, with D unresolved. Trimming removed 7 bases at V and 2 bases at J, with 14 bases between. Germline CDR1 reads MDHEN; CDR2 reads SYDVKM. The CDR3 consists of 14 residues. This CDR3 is CASTGGLSNTEAFF. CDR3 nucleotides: TGTGCCAGCACTGGCGGTCTTAGCAACACTGAAGCTTTCTTT.

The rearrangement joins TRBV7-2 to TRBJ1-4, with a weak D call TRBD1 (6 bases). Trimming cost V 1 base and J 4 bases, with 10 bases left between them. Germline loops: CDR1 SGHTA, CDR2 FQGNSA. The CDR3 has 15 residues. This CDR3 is CASSLGGGYNEKLFF. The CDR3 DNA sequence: TGTGCCAGCAGCTTAGGAGGGGGTTATAATGAAAAACTGTTTTTT.

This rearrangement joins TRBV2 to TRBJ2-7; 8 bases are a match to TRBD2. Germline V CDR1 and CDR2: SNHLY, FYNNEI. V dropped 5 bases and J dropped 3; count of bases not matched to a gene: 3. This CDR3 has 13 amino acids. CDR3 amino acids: CASSSGGFYEQYF. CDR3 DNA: TGTGCCAGCAGTTCGGGGGGGTTCTACGAGCAGTACTTC.

The CDR3 sequence: CASSESGYDYGYTF. In DNA form, the CDR3 reads TGCGCCAGCAGTGAATCGGGGTACGACTATGGCTACACCTTC. The chain joins TRBV10-2 to TRBJ1-2; D is unclear. Between the trimmed V and J ends, which lost 3 bases and 3 bases, there was a span of 11 bases. Germline V gene data show CDR1 as WSHSY and CDR2 as SAAADI. CDR3 length: 14 amino acids.

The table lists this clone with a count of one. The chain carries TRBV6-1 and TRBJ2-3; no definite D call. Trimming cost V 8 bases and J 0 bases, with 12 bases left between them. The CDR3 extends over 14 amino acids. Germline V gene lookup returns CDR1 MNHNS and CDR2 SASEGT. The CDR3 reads CASQAEPSTDTQYF. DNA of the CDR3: TGTGCCAGCCAGGCAGAACCTAGCACAGATACGCAGTATTTT.

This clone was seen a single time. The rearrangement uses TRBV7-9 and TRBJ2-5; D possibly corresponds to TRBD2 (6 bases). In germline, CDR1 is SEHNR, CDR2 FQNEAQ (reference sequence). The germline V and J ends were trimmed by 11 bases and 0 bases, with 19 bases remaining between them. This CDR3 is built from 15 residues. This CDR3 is CAGGDFGTYQETQYF. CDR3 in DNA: TGTGCCGGAGGGGACTTTGGGACTTACCAAGAGACCCAGTACTTC.

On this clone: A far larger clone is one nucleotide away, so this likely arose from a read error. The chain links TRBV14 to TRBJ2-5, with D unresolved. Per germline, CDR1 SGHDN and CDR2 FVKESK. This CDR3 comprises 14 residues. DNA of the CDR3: TGTGCCAGAAGCCAACCAGCTCTTCGTGAGACCCAGTACTTC. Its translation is CARSQPALRETQYF.

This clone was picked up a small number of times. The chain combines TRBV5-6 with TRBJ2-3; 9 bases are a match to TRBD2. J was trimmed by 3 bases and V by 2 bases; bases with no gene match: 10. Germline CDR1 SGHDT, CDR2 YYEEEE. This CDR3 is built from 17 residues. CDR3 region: CASSLWVAGVKTDTQYF. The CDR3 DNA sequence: TGTGCCAGCAGCTTATGGGTAGCGGGAGTGAAAACAGATACGCAGTATTTT.

The CDR3 DNA follows: TGTGCCAGCAGTTACGTCGGACAGGGGGACGAGCAGTACTTC. The encoded protein is CASSYVGQGDEQYF. The V and J genes are TRBV6-5 and TRBJ2-7; 10 bases fit TRBD1. CDR3 length equals 14 residues. The ends lost 2 bases at V and 5 bases at J; junction bases unmatched: 3. Per the germline V gene, CDR1 is MNHEY and CDR2 is SVGAGI.

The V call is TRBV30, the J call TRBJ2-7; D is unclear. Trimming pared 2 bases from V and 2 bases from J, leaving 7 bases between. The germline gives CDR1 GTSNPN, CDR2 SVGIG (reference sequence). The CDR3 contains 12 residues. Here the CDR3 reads CAWSSTPYEQYF. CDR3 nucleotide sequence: TGTGCCTGGAGTTCGACCCCCTACGAGCAGTACTTC. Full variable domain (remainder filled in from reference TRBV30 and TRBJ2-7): SQTIHQWPATLVQPVGSPLSLECTVEGTSNPNLYWYRQAAGRGLQLLFYSVGIGQISSEVPQNLSASRPQDRQFILSSKKLLLSDSGFYLCAWSSTPYEQYFGPGTRLTVT.

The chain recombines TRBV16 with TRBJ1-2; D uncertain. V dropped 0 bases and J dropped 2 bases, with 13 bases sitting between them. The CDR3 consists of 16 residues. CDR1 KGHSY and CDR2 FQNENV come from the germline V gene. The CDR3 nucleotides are TGTGCCAGCAGCCAATCCTGGGAGGTGCCCAACTATGGCTACACCTTC. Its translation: CASSQSWEVPNYGYTF.

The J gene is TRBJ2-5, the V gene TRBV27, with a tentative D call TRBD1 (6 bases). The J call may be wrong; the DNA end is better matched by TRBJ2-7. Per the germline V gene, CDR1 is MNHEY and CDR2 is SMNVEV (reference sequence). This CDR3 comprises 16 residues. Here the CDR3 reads CASRGAVGSSSYEQYF. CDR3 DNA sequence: TGTGCCAGCAGGGGGGCCGTGGGGAGTTCGTCCTACGAGCAGTACTTC.

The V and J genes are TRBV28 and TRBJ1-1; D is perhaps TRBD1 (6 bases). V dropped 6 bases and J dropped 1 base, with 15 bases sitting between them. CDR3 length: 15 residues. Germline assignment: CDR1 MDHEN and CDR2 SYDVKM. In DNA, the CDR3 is TGTGCCAGCAGATCCGACAGGACTTCGAACACTGAAGCTTTCTTT. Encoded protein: CASRSDRTSNTEAFF.

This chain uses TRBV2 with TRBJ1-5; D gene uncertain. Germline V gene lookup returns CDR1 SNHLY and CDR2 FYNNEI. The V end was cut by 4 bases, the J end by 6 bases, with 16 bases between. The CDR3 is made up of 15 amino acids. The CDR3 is CASSVRGVVGQPQHF. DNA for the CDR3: TGTGCCAGCAGTGTCCGTGGGGTCGTCGGTCAGCCCCAGCATTTT.

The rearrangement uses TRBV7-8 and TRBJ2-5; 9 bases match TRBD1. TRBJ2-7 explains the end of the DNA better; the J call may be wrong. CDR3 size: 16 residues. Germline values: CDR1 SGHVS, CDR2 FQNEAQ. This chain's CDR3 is CASMTGTGTLPYEQYF. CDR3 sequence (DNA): TGTGCCAGCATGACCGGGACAGGGACCCTTCCCTACGAGCAGTACTTC.

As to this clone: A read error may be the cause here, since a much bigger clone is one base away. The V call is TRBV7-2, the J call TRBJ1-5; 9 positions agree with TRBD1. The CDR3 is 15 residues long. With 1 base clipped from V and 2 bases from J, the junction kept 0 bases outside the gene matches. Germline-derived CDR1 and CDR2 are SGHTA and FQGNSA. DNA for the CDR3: TGTGCCAGCAGCTTAGGGACAGGGGGCAATCAGCCCCAGCATTTT. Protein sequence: CASSLGTGGNQPQHF.